One TCR beta chain is described in this entry. Its antigen has not been determined. No base quality information exists; no much larger clone differs at one position. Libraries were prepared through the immunoSEQ multiplex PCR assay. Entries here come from immuneACCESS through TCRdb and include only in-frame sequences with V and J called. Some clones fail to appear in such tables; in the studies checked, an unresolved V gene covers under half of the shortfall, and the cause of the remainder is unknown. Recorded for this sample are over 150,000 clones; about 94% of them occurred a single time. The leading ten clones occupy 11% to 15% of the sample. This sample is part of a study of control samples from healthy donors and cancer patients (dated by TCRdb to the early 2020s). Reading from cysteine to phenylalanine, the CDR3 counts 14 amino acids. Just CDR3 DNA is preserved here, 42 bases in frame from base 1. From V the trimming removes 5 bases and from J it removes 8 bases, while the gene matches leave 7 bases of the junction unaccounted for. CDR1 and CDR2, per the germline V gene, are SGHRS and YFSETQ.

The source is a man aged 60-69 years with colorectal cancer. The chain is assembled from TRBV5-1 and TRBJ1-4; TRBD1 lines up with 9 middle nucleotides. Sample: PBMCs. This receptor carries the CDR3 CASSSGTGTEKLFF. The nucleotide sequence is given as TGCGCCAGCAGTTCCGGGACAGGGACGGAAAAACTGTTTTTT.